A single sample is the source of the 5 T cell receptor beta chains below, sequenced in a study of breast tumors, draining lymph nodes, adjacent tissues. TCRdb reprocessed the multiplex PCR reads with MiXCR, giving one entry per CDR3 protein. Among 170,000 or so distinct CDR3 sequences listed, about 30% were seen once. Breast cancer patients provided tissue from their axillary draining lymph nodes. Sample: axillary lymph node tissue. The source of these receptors is a female donor with breast cancer. Some clones in this sample may be carry-over from other donors' samples.

Regarding this clonotype: It may be a read error: a sequence one base away is much more abundant. Written as DNA, the CDR3 is TGCAGTGCCACGGTGCAGGGAGGTTCTTCTGACTATGGCTACACCTTC. It codes for CSATVQGGSSDYGYTF. V gene TRBV20-1 combines with J gene TRBJ1-2; TRBD1 is a possible D gene (5 bases). CDR1 and CDR2 from the germline V gene are DFQATT and SNEGSKA (reference sequence). The V end was cut by 6 bases, the J end by 3 bases, with 23 bases between. CDR3 length equals 16 residues.

In its sample, this clonotype was seen many times. The rearrangement uses TRBV7-9 and TRBJ2-1; weak D call: TRBD1 (6 bases). V was shortened by 5 bases and J by 2 bases, with 13 bases between the two germline ends. Germline CDR1 and CDR2: SEHNR and FQNEAQ (reference sequence). The CDR3 has 15 amino acids. CDR3: CASSQMGAPYNEQFF. The CDR3 DNA reads TGTGCCAGCAGCCAAATGGGGGCCCCCTACAATGAGCAGTTCTTC. Based on the CDR3 plus reference TRBV7-9 and TRBJ2-1, the full variable domain is DTGVSQNPRHKITKRGQNVTFRCDPISEHNRLYWYRQTLGQGPEFLTYFQNEAQLEKSRLLSDRFSAERPKGSFSTLEIQRTEQGDSAMYLCASSQMGAPYNEQFFGPGTRLTVL.

This clonotype was recorded at least ten times. The chain couples TRBV25-1 to TRBJ2-1, with 12 bases fitting TRBD1. J gave up 8 bases and V 6 bases, and 5 bases lay outside the gene matches. CDR3 length: 14 amino acids. The V gene's germline CDR1 is MGHDK and CDR2 SYGVNS. CDR3 sequence reads: CASRTGTGGHEQFF. For the CDR3, the DNA is TGTGCCAGCAGGACCGGGACAGGGGGCCATGAGCAGTTCTTC.

This clonotype was picked up many times. This chain connects TRBV6-2 or TRBV6-3 to TRBJ2-3; TRBD2 agrees at 7 bases. CDR1 is MNHEY and CDR2 is SVGEGT in the germline V gene. The CDR3 runs 15 residues. V trimming: 5 bases; J trimming: 3 bases; junction bases outside the gene matches: 8. In DNA, the CDR3 is TGTGCCAGCAGTCCCGGGGGGACGGGGACAGATACGCAGTATTTT. Translation: CASSPGGTGTDTQYF.

This clonotype was counted ten times or more. This chain joins TRBV6-5 and TRBJ2-2; TRBD2 agrees at 7 bases. CDR1 MNHEY and CDR2 SVGAGI come from the germline V gene. Trimming at V came to 2 bases and at J to 4 bases, leaving 7 bases not matched to a gene. The CDR3 is 16 residues long. DNA of the CDR3: TGTGCCAGCAGTTACAGGACTAGTTACGGCACCGGGGAGCTGTTTTTT. This codes for CASSYRTSYGTGELFF.